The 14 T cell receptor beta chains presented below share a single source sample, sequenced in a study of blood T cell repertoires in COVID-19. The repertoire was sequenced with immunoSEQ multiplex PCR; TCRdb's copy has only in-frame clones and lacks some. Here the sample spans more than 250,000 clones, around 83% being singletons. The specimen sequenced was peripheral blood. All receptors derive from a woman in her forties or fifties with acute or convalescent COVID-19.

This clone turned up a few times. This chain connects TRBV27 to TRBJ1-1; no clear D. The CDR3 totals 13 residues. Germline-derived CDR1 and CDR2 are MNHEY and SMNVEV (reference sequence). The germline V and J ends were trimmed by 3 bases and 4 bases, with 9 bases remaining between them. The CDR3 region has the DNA TGTGCCAGCAGTTTCGGGGTCGGCACTGAAGCTTTCTTT. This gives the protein CASSFGVGTEAFF.

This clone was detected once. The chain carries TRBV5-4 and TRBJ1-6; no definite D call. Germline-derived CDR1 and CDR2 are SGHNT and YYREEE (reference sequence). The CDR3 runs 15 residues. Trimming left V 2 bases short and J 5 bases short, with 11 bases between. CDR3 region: CASSLGAFDNSPLHF. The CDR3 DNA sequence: TGTGCCAGCAGCTTAGGAGCCTTCGATAATTCACCCCTCCACTTT.

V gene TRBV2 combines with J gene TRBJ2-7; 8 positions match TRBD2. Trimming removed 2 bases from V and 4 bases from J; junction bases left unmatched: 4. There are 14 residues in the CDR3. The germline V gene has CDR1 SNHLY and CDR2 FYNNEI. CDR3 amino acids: CASSEREGRYEQYF. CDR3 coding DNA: TGTGCCAGCAGTGAACGGGAGGGGCGGTACGAGCAGTACTTC. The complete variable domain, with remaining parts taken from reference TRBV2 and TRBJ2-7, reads EPEVTQTPSHQVTQMGQEVILRCVPISNHLYFYWYRQILGQKVEFLVSFYNNEISEKSEIFDDQFSVERPDGSNFTLKIRSTKLEDSAMYFCASSEREGRYEQYFGPGTRLTVT.

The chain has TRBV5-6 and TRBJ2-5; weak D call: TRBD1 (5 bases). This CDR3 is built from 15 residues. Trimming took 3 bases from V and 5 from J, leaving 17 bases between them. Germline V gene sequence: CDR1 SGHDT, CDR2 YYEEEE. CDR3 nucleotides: TGTGCCAGCAGCTCCCCCACCCAGGGTGGTGAGACCCAGTACTTC. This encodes CASSSPTQGGETQYF.

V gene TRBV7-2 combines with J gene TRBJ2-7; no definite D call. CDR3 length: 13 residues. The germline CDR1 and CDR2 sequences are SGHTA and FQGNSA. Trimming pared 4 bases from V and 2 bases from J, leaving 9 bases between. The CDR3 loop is CASSSRKTYEQYF. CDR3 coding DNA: TGTGCCAGCAGCTCCAGGAAGACCTACGAGCAGTACTTC. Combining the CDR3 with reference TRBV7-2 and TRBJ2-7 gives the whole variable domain GAGVSQSPSNKVTEKGKDVELRCDPISGHTALYWYRQSLGQGLEFLIYFQGNSAPDKSGLPSDRFSAERTGGSVSTLTIQRTQQEDSAVYLCASSSRKTYEQYFGPGTRLTVT.

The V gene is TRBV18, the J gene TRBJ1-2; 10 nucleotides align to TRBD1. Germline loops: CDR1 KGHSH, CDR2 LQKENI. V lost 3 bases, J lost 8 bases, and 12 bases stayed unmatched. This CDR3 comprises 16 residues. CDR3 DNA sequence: TGTGCCAGCTCACCTTCGACAGGGGGCCATCCCAACGGCTACACCTTC. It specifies CASSPSTGGHPNGYTF.

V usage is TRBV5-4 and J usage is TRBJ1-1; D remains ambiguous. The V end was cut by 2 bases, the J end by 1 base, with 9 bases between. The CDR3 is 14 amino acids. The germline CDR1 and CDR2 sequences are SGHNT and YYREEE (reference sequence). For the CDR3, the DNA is TGTGCCAGCAGCTTAGCAGGAACGAACACTGAAGCTTTCTTT. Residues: CASSLAGTNTEAFF.

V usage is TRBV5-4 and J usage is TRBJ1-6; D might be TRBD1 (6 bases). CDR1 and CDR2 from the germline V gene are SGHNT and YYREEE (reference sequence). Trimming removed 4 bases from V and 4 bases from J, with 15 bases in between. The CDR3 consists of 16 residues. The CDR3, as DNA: TGTGCCAGCAGCGAGGGGGGGGGACGATATAATTCACCCCTCCACTTT. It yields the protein CASSEGGGRYNSPLHF. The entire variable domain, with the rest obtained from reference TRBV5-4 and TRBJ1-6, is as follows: ETGVTQSPTHLIKTRGQQVTLRCSSQSGHNTVSWYQQALGQGPQFIFQYYREEENGRGNFPPRFSGLQFPNYSSELNVNALELDDSALYLCASSEGGGRYNSPLHFGNGTRLTVT.

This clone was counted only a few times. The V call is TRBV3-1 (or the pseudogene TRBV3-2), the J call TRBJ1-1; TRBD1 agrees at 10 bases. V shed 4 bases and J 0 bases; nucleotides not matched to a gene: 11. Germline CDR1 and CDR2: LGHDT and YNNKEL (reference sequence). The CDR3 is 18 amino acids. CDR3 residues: CASSPKTGGGLLNTEAFF. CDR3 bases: TGTGCCAGCAGCCCAAAGACAGGGGGCGGGCTGTTGAACACTGAAGCTTTCTTT.

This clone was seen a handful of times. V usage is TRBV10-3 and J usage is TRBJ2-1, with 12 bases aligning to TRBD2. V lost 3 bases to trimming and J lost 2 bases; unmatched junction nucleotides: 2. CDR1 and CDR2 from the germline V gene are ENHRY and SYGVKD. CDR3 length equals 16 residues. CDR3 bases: TGTGCCATCAGTGACGCTAGCGGGGGGGCCTACAATGAGCAGTTCTTC. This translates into CAISDASGGAYNEQFF.

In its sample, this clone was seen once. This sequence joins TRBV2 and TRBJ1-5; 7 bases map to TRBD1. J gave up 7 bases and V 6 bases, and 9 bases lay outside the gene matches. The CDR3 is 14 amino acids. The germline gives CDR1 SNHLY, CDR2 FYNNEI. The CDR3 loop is CASRATGNGQPQHF. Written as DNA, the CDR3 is TGTGCCAGCAGGGCGACAGGGAATGGGCAGCCCCAGCATTTT.

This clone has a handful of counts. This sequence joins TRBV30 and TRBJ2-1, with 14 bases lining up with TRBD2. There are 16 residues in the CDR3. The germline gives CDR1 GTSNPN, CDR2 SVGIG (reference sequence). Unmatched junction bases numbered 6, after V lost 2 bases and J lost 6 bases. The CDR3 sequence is CAWSPLTSGGANEQFF. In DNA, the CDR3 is TGTGCCTGGAGTCCCCTGACTAGCGGGGGGGCCAATGAGCAGTTCTTC.

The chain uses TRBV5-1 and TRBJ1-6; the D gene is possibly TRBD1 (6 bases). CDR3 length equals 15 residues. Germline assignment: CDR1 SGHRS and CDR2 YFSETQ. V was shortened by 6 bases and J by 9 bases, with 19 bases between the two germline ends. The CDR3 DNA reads TGCGCCAGCACCGAGACGACAGGCCCAGGTTCACCCCTCCACTTT. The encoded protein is CASTETTGPGSPLHF.

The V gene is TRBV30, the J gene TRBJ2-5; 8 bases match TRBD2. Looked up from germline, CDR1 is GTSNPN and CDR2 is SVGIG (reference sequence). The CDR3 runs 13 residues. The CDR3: CGGRAGVWETQYF. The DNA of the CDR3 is TGTGGGGGTCGAGCGGGAGTTTGGGAGACCCAGTACTTC. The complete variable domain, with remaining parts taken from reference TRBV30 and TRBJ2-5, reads SQTIHQWPATLVQPVGSPLSLECTVEGTSNPNLYWYRQAAGRGLQLLFYSVGIGQISSEVPQNLSASRPQDRQFILSSKKLLLSDSGFYLCGGRAGVWETQYFGPGTRLLVL.